This T cell receptor (beta chain) was found in a study of T cell clones after liver transplantation. Study-level information: Liver transplant recipients had immunosuppression withdrawal attempted within 2 years. General observations from the study: Post-transplant time points were not standardized, so conclusions are preliminary.

Sorting of unstimulated PBMCs yielded separate CD3+CD4+ and CD3+CD8+ fractions. Note on this clone: Its antigen is not known. One end of the junction is discordant with germline, which a read error may explain. This specimen includes other DNA sequences encoding the same CDR3.

The germline CDR1 and CDR2 sequences are SGHTA and FQGNSA. The CDR3 has 13 amino acids. Sequenced by immunoSEQ multiplex PCR; TCRdb stores in-frame clones only, minus some. The repertoire holds under 130,000 clones, with around 80% as singletons. Sample: CD4+ T cells from blood, taken around 50 months after liver transplant. The chain combines TRBV7-2 with TRBJ1-5; the D gene is possibly TRBD1 (5 bases). This TCR was recovered from a human patient who received a liver transplant. Some T cells could come from the graft donor. The CDR3 DNA sequence: TGTGCCAGTAGCTTAGGGGCTCGGCAGCCCCAGCATTTT. It specifies CASSLGARQPQHF.